A selection of T cell receptor beta chains follows, all from one sample in a study of control samples from healthy donors and cancer patients. Generated by immunoSEQ multiplex PCR, the TCRdb table keeps only in-frame clones and is missing some. The data show several thousand clones, roughly four fifths seen once. The sample consisted of formalin-fixed, paraffin-embedded tissue. The origin of the receptors is a female donor with lung cancer. Both conserved end residues are trimmed from each CDR3.

TRBJ1-1 | TRBV11-3 | ASRQGAVNTEAF
TRBJ2-2 | TRBV7-9 | ASSPPPRLATGELF
TRBJ1-5 | TRBV6-1 | ASSEAGRGFNQPQH
TRBJ1-4 | TRBV27 | ASSLSPIVPGLVPTNEKLF
TRBJ2-3 | TRBV12-3/TRBV12-4 | ASRVTTDTQY
TRBJ2-6 | TRBV3-1/TRBV3-2 | ASSQAWQGANVLT
TRBJ1-1 | TRBV5-5 | ASSPDLNTEAF
TRBJ2-7 | TRBV9 | ASSVGDSEYYEQY
TRBJ1-5 | TRBV7-2 | ASSPPRAWMSNQPQH
TRBJ2-7 | TRBV28 | ASSTGTVTYEQY
TRBJ2-3 | TRBV15 | ATRFGVDTDTQY
TRBJ1-5 | TRBV6-5 | ASSRDRGNQPQH
TRBJ1-2 | TRBV7-2 | ASSLAVVDGYT
TRBJ2-3 | TRBV11-3 | ASSRQIASTDTQY
TRBJ2-3 | TRBV28 | ASSFLAGTDTQY
TRBJ2-3 | TRBV12-3/TRBV12-4 | ASSRRDLLSY
TRBJ2-3 | TRBV10-2 | ASKWGLAADTQY
TRBJ2-7 | TRBV6-5 | ASSYSWDRIAYEQY
TRBJ2-6 | TRBV19 | ASRGSGANVLT
TRBJ2-7 | TRBV5-6 | ASSLGQRRTPYEQY
TRBJ2-3 | TRBV9 | ASSVTPTDTQY
TRBJ2-7 | TRBV19 | ASRGTSSYEQY
TRBJ1-4 | TRBV27 | ATRRNNEKLF
TRBJ2-2 | TRBV12-3/TRBV12-4 | ASSPGGELF
TRBJ2-1 | TRBV4-2 | ASSQDPSGSVNEQF
TRBJ2-2 | TRBV15 | ATSRGQGPGELF
TRBJ1-1 | TRBV6-4 | ASSPGTNTEAF
TRBJ1-2 | TRBV25-1 | ASSPGTYGYT
TRBJ2-7 | TRBV7-2 | ASSLGLVPREQY
TRBJ2-2 | TRBV5-5 | ASSFGAGWDTGELF
TRBJ1-1 | TRBV30 | AFQGALNTEAF
TRBJ2-4 | TRBV18 | ASSTGGENIQY
TRBJ1-1 | TRBV5-4 | ASRSSRGSINTEAF
TRBJ2-7 | TRBV6-1 | ASSESPGGSDEQY
TRBJ1-5 | TRBV2 | ASTRRGNQPQH